This T cell receptor (beta chain) was profiled in a study of CD8+ T cells in alopecia areata. Once RNA had been extracted, it was reverse transcribed into cDNA to act as the sequencing template. Produced via immunoSEQ multiplex PCR; TCRdb's table is partial and in-frame only. The sample holds fewer than 250,000 clones, about three fifths seen once. Trimming pared 5 bases from V and 2 bases from J, leaving 19 bases between. The CDR3 is 17 amino acids. Germline V gene lookup returns CDR1 SGHTA and CDR2 FQGTGA. The clonotype comes from a human donor with alopecia areata. Material: CD4+ T cells sorted from blood, obtained at week 0. The chain combines TRBV7-3 with TRBJ2-4; D is perhaps TRBD1 or TRBD2 (7 bases each). DNA of the CDR3: TGTGCCAGCAGCCCCAGGGGGGGAAGTCGGACCAAAAACATTCAGTACTTC. It yields the protein CASSPRGGSRTKNIQYF. The entire variable domain, with the rest obtained from reference TRBV7-3 and TRBJ2-4, is as follows: GAGVSQTPSNKVTEKGKYVELRCDPISGHTALYWYRQSLGQGPEFLIYFQGTGAADDSGLPNDRFFAVRPEGSVSTLKIQRTERGDSAVYLCASSPRGGSRTKNIQYFGAGTRLSVL.